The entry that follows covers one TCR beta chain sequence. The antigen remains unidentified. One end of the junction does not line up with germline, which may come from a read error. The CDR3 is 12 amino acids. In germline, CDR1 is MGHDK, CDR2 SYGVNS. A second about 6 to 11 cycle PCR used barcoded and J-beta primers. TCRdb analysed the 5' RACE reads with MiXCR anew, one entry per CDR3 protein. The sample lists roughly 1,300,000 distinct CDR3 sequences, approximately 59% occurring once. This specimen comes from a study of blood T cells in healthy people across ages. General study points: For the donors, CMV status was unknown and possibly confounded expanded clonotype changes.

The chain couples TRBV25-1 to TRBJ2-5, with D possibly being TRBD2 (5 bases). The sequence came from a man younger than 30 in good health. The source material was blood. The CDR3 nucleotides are TGTGCCAGCACCGCCTTGGGAGAGACCCAGCACTTC. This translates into CASTALGETQHF.